These 17 T cell receptor beta chains came from one sample sequenced in a study of molecular identifiers for immune sequencing clone quantification. TCRdb used MiXCR to reprocess the PCR reads, holding one entry per CDR3 protein. This table holds over 55,000 distinct CDR3 sequences, 15% to 20% found once. The material sequenced was naive CD8+ T cells from blood, with Jurkat cell RNA spiked in. Noted subset: FACS-sorted CD8+CD4-CCR7+CD45RA+ naive T cells. The receptors originated from a human donor in good health. Some libraries in this study had Jurkat cell RNA spiked in.

V is TRBV6-8 and J is TRBJ2-1; a weak D match, TRBD1 (6 bases). V was cut by 8 bases and J by 4 bases, with 15 bases left in between. From germline, CDR1 is MNHGY and CDR2 SAAAGT. The CDR3 contains 14 residues. For the CDR3, the DNA is TGTGCCAGCGTCCGGACAGCTAGGTACAATGAGCAGTTCTTC. Translated, it gives CASVRTARYNEQFF.

This clonotype has a count of ten or more. The chain employs TRBV28 and TRBJ2-3; D call uncertain. Looked up from germline, CDR1 is MDHEN and CDR2 is SYDVKM. Trimming took 9 bases from V and 2 from J, leaving 18 bases between them. CDR3 length equals 15 residues. CDR3 loop: CASNLDLGNTDTQYF. The CDR3 DNA follows: TGTGCCAGTAACCTCGATTTGGGCAACACAGATACGCAGTATTTT.

This clonotype was seen many times. The CDR3 coding sequence is TGTGCCAGCAGTCCACCGGGACAATACTACGAGCAGTACTTC. Translated, it gives CASSPPGQYYEQYF. V gene TRBV28 combines with J gene TRBJ2-7; TRBD1 is a possible D gene (6 bases). Trimming stripped 5 bases from V and 3 bases from J, with 14 bases between. Germline CDR1 MDHEN, CDR2 SYDVKM. The CDR3 has 14 residues. Full variable domain (remainder filled in from reference TRBV28 and TRBJ2-7): DVKVTQSSRYLVKRTGEKVFLECVQDMDHENMFWYRQDPGLGLRLIYFSYDVKMKEKGDIPEGYSVSREKKERFSLILESASTNQTSMYLCASSPPGQYYEQYFGPGTRLTVT.

Of note for this clonotype: This may stem from a read error, because a much larger clone lies one nucleotide away. This sequence joins TRBV2 and TRBJ2-3, with TRBD2 identical over 10 bases. CDR1 SNHLY and CDR2 FYNNEI come from the germline V gene. With 7 bases clipped from V and 8 bases from J, the junction kept 12 bases outside the gene matches. This CDR3 spans 15 amino acids. CDR3 sequence reads: CASIPLAGVSGTQYF. The CDR3 DNA sequence: TGTGCCAGCATCCCGCTAGCGGGAGTCTCAGGTACGCAGTATTTT.

This clonotype appeared many times. This chain links TRBV13 with TRBJ2-2; weak D call: TRBD2 (6 bases). The CDR3 spans 16 residues. V was clipped by 4 bases and J by 6 bases, with 18 bases between them. Germline CDR1 and CDR2: PRHDT and FYEKMQ (reference sequence). For the CDR3, the DNA is TGTGCCAGCAGCTACCCTAGCGCCCTACCAGCCGGGGAGCTGTTTTTT. Translated, it gives CASSYPSALPAGELFF.

This clonotype was observed a handful of times. The genes are TRBV27 and TRBJ1-1, with D possibly being TRBD1 (6 bases). The CDR3 has 14 amino acids. V lost 5 bases to trimming and J lost 5 bases, with 15 bases between them. In germline, CDR1 is MNHEY, CDR2 SMNVEV (reference sequence). The CDR3 DNA reads as TGTGCCAGCAGTCCTCGGGGGCTTTGGACTGAAGCTTTCTTT. The encoded protein is CASSPRGLWTEAFF.

This clonotype was seen ten or more times. The chain couples TRBV4-2 to TRBJ1-4; 9 nucleotides line up with TRBD1. This CDR3 region has 14 residues. Germline V gene lookup returns CDR1 LGHNA and CDR2 YNFKEQ. The junction had 3 bases not matched to a gene; V was cut back by 4 bases and J by 6 bases. This CDR3 reads CASSPDRGDEKLFF. CDR3 DNA: TGTGCCAGCAGCCCGGACAGGGGTGATGAAAAACTGTTTTTT.

A single count supports this clonotype. A much larger clone sits a single nucleotide away, making a read error possible. The chain is built from TRBV5-1 and TRBJ2-7; TRBD2 agrees at 7 bases. The trim removed 1 base at V and 2 bases at J, leaving 6 bases unmatched. In germline, CDR1 is SGHRS, CDR2 YFSETQ. CDR3 length: 15 residues. The CDR3 DNA reads as TGCGCCAGCAGCTTGTGGGGCGGGAGCCCCTACGAGCAGTACTTC. Its translation is CASSLWGGSPYEQYF. Based on the CDR3 plus reference TRBV5-1 and TRBJ2-7, the full variable domain is KAGVTQTPRYLIKTRGQQVTLSCSPISGHRSVSWYQQTPGQGLQFLFEYFSETQRNKGNFPGRFSGRQFSNSRSEMNVSTLELGDSALYLCASSLWGGSPYEQYFGPGTRLTVT.

The chain combines TRBV2 with TRBJ2-7; perhaps TRBD1 as D (5 bases). V was pared by 5 bases and J by 4 bases, with 9 bases between. Germline V gene sequence: CDR1 SNHLY, CDR2 FYNNEI. The CDR3 covers 12 residues. The CDR3: CASSLDTYEQYF. The CDR3 nucleotides read TGTGCCAGCAGTTTGGACACTTACGAGCAGTACTTC.

This clonotype was detected ten times or more. The CDR3 protein is CASSYTDSLATADTQYF. In DNA, the CDR3 is TGTGCCAGCAGTTACACCGACAGCCTGGCCACGGCAGATACGCAGTATTTT. The chain carries TRBV6-5 and TRBJ2-3; D possibly corresponds to TRBD1 (5 bases). V dropped 2 bases and J dropped 4 bases, with 19 bases sitting between them. Germline V CDR1 and CDR2: MNHEY, SVGAGI. The CDR3 is 17 residues long.

Turning to this clonotype: At one end, the junction sequence differs from germline, possibly due to a read error. The chain uses TRBV4-2 and TRBJ2-7, with D possibly being TRBD1 (6 bases). The CDR3 covers 14 residues. Germline V gene sequence: CDR1 LGHNA, CDR2 YNFKEQ. The CDR3 DNA follows: TGTGCCAGCAGCCAAGAACTGGGACAATACGAGCAGCACTTC. It codes for CASSQELGQYEQHF.

This clonotype was found many times. CDR3 DNA sequence: TGTGCCAGCAGCTTAGTAGGGGGTTTAGGGACGGGCGAGCAGTACTTC. This sequence encodes CASSLVGGLGTGEQYF. V usage is TRBV7-2 and J usage is TRBJ2-7; tentative D call: TRBD1 (6 bases). This CDR3 has 16 amino acids. Germline V gives CDR1 SGHTA, CDR2 FQGNSA. Trimming removed 1 base at V and 6 bases at J, with 19 bases between.

In its sample, this clonotype was seen many times. The rearrangement joins TRBV6-2 or TRBV6-3 to TRBJ2-1, with D possibly TRBD2 on 5 matching bases. This CDR3 is built from 16 residues. The ends were cut back, 6 bases at V and 4 bases at J, with 19 bases in the middle. Germline CDR1 is MNHEY and CDR2 is SVGEGT. Here the CDR3 reads CASSPRVWPGYNEQFF. The CDR3 DNA follows: TGTGCCAGCAGCCCTCGTGTCTGGCCGGGGTACAATGAGCAGTTCTTC.

This clonotype was found many times. The genes are TRBV7-8 and TRBJ1-5; 8 nucleotides line up with TRBD1. The CDR3 length is 16 residues. The junction had 13 bases not matched to a gene; V was cut back by 6 bases and J by 6 bases. Germline CDR1 is SGHVS and CDR2 is FQNEAQ. The CDR3 here is CASSKQGTGGFQPQHF. The CDR3 coding sequence is TGTGCCAGCAGTAAGCAAGGGACAGGTGGTTTTCAGCCCCAGCATTTT.

Comments on this clonotype: The junction and the germline gene differ at one end; a read error may be behind it. The chain uses TRBV18 and TRBJ2-7; D may correspond to TRBD1 or TRBD2 (6 bases each). The germline V gene encodes CDR1 KGHSH and CDR2 LQKENI. The CDR3 totals 13 residues. The CDR3 nucleotides read TGTACCAGCTCCCCGGGGGCGGGCTACGAGCAGTACTTC. It specifies CTSSPGAGYEQYF.

This clonotype was found many times. Written as DNA, the CDR3 is TGTGCCAGCAGCTTAGATCTACAGGGGACAAGGGGCTTCAATGAGCAGTTCTTC. Residues: CASSLDLQGTRGFNEQFF. The chain employs TRBV11-2 and TRBJ2-1; 7 bases line up with TRBD1. Losses at the gene ends were 0 bases for V and 6 bases for J; bases not matched to a gene: 14. The CDR3 is 18 residues long. In germline, CDR1 is SGHAT, CDR2 FQNNGV.

This sequence joins TRBV12-3 or TRBV12-4 and TRBJ2-7; D is unresolved. V was shortened by 4 bases and J by 3 bases, with 7 bases between the two germline ends. The CDR3 totals 12 residues. In nucleotides, the CDR3 is TGTGCCAGCAGTTCCCTGAACTACGAGCAGTACTTC. The encoded protein is CASSSLNYEQYF.